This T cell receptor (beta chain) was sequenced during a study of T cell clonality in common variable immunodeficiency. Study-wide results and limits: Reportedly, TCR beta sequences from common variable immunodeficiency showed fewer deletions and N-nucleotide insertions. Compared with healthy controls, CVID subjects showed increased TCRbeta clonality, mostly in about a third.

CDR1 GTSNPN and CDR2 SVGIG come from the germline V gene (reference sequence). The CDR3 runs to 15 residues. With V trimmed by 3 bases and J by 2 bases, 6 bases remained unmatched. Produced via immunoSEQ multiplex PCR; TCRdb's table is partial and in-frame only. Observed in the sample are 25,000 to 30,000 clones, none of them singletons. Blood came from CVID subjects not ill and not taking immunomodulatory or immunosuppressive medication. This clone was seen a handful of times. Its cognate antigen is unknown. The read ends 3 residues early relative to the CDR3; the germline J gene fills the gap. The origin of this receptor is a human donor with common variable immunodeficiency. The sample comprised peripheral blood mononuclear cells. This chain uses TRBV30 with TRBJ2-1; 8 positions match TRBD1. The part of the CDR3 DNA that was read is TGTGCCTGGAGGGATACAGGGGGTCCCTACAATGAG. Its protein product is CAWRDTGGPYNE. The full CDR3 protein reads CAWRDTGGPYNEQFF.